This T cell receptor beta chain was captured in a study of blood T cell repertoires in COVID-19. Study as a whole: Some COVID-19 samples were acute and others convalescent; all came from the United States, Italy and Spain. PBMCs, B-cell-depleted T cells, or T cells were the source of the cDNA or gDNA that made up the material.

The CDR3 extends over 13 amino acids. With V trimmed by 8 bases and J by 3 bases, 3 bases remained unmatched. CDR1 is SEHNR, CDR2 FQNEAQ, per germline (reference sequence). As originally analysed: Amplification with reference gene primers provided the estimates of nucleated cell counts. Profiling relied on immunoSEQ multiplex PCR, and the TCRdb table lists in-frame clones only, not all of them. Clone size and the V and J calls come from that table; the DNA yielded D and trimming. The sample lists about 210,000 clones; around 80% were seen once. Material for sequencing was peripheral blood. The J gene is TRBJ2-3, the V gene TRBV7-9; 9 nucleotides agree with TRBD1. The TCR sequence derives from an older woman with acute or convalescent COVID-19. The CDR3 nucleotides read TGTGCCAGCGCAGGGACAGGGACAGATACGCAGTATTTT. It yields the protein CASAGTGTDTQYF.